Described below is a single T cell receptor (beta chain) sequence and its context. The antigen is not known. The length of the CDR3 is 13 residues. The germline gives CDR1 MGHDK, CDR2 SYGVNS. V lost 4 bases and J 5 bases, leaving 11 bases between the germline ends. These data belong to a study of shared clonotypes between healthy human individuals. General observations from the study: Limited genetic and exposure-history diversity came from having few donors. Researchers found naive subsets generally carried larger estimated richness than memory subsets. Donor clonotype sharing was expected to depend on sequencing depth.

Each of the donors was a healthy adult who was HIV-negative and had not had a recent acute infection or vaccination. The assay was immunoSEQ multiplex PCR, and TCRdb's table has in-frame clones only and misses some. The profile shows hundreds of thousands of clones, approximately 79% of them singletons. This rearrangement joins TRBV25-1 to TRBJ2-5, with D perhaps matching TRBD2 (5 bases). The material sequenced was memory CD4+ T cells sorted from blood. Regarding subset: CD45RA-negative fraction. This receptor was obtained from a woman aged 25 to 39 in good health. CDR3 residues: CASSGAGLETQYF. The CDR3 DNA sequence: TGTGCCAGCAGTGGTGCGGGCTTGGAGACCCAGTACTTC.